The subject of this entry is one T cell receptor beta chain. The target antigen is unknown. The record originates from a study of cytomegalovirus exposure and HLA in healthy donors. Points from the study as a whole: In a later analysis, a genetic analysis reported fewer productive-TCR N-insertions in an Asian-associated ancestry cluster than the cohort average. Further analysis, carried out later, found HLA-associated TCR beta chains more clonally expanded than equally common other chains. When analyzed later, a missense DCLRE1C variant was found to be linked to TCR beta V- and J-gene trimming.

A multiplex PCR was run with 60 Vbeta primers and 13 Jbeta primers. Profiled with immunoSEQ multiplex PCR; TCRdb holds only in-frame clones, not every one. The sample contains 75,000 to 100,000 clones, about three quarters of which appear only once. This CDR3 has 15 residues. Germline V CDR1 and CDR2: SGHAT, FQNNGV. V lost 1 base and J lost 9; bases outside the gene matches: 5. The sequence was obtained from a man between 35 and 55 years old in good health and CMV-seronegative. The V call is TRBV11-2, the J call TRBJ2-1, with TRBD2 identical over 11 bases. Sequencing used PBMCs. The CDR3 reads CASSLVVAGGSEQFF. CDR3 coding DNA: TGTGCCAGCAGCTTAGTAGTAGCGGGGGGGAGTGAGCAGTTCTTC. Full variable domain (remainder filled in from reference TRBV11-2 and TRBJ2-1): EAGVAQSPRYKIIEKRQSVAFWCNPISGHATLYWYQQILGQGPKLLIQFQNNGVVDDSQLPKDRFSAERLKGVDSTLKIQPAKLEDSAVYLCASSLVVAGGSEQFFGPGTRLTVL.